These T cell receptor beta chains were read from a single sample in a study of Graves' ophthalmopathy and Graves' hyperthyroidism. TCRdb reprocessed the multiplex PCR reads via MiXCR and lists one record per CDR3 protein. Of over a million distinct CDR3 sequences in the sample, about two fifths were seen once. Sequencing was performed on peripheral blood or thyroid tissue (not recorded which). The source of these receptors is an adult man with Graves' hyperthyroidism. Both conserved end residues are part of each CDR3. D genes are given only for firm matches. Clone size is shown for a subset of rows, as once, few, many or a class of expanded clone.

J gene | D gene | V gene | clone size | CDR3 DNA | CDR3 protein
TRBJ1-6 | - | TRBV9 | many | TGTGCCAGCAGCCCGCGTCAGGGGAGTCTTAATTCACCCCTCCACTTT | CASSPRQGSLNSPLHF
TRBJ1-4 | TRBD1 | TRBV7-9 | - | TGTGCCAGCAGCCCCAACAGGGGCTGGCAAGAAAAACTGTTTTTT | CASSPNRGWQEKLFF
TRBJ1-1 | - | TRBV29-1 | many | TGCAGCGCGCATGTGGGGGGCCGGGACACTGAAGCTTTCTTT | CSAHVGGRDTEAFF
TRBJ2-2 | - | TRBV7-3 | - | TGTGCCAGCAGCCATACAGGGCCCACCGGGGAGCTGTTTTTT | CASSHTGPTGELFF
TRBJ1-2 | TRBD1 | TRBV7-9 | - | TGTGCCAGCAGCTTAATAGGACAGGGATGGGGCTACACCTTC | CASSLIGQGWGYTF
TRBJ1-6 | TRBD1 | TRBV7-3 | - | TGTGCCAGCAGCTTCTACGGACAGGGGCGCTCACCCCTCCACTTT | CASSFYGQGRSPLHF
TRBJ1-5 | - | TRBV12-3/TRBV12-4 | - | TGTGCCAACAGTTTTCGGGGGCAGTACAATCAGCCCCAGCATTTT | CANSFRGQYNQPQHF
TRBJ1-6 | - | TRBV12-3/TRBV12-4 | - | TGTGCCAGCAGTCAAGAACGACCGGGACAAATAAATTCACCCCTCCACTTT | CASSQERPGQINSPLHF
TRBJ1-1 | - | TRBV20-1 | - | TGCAGTGCCGACAGGAAAGCTTTCTTT | CSADRKAFF
TRBJ1-1 | - | TRBV7-2 | - | TGTGCCAGCAGCTTAGAAATCCGCCGGGGAACTGAAGCTTTCTTT | CASSLEIRRGTEAFF
TRBJ2-7 | TRBD2 | TRBV20-1 | - | TGCAGTGCTAGAGACCCGCGCCTCGCGGGAGTTTACGAGCAGTACTTC | CSARDPRLAGVYEQYF
TRBJ1-2 | TRBD1 | TRBV11-2 | - | TGTGCCAGCAGCTTAGATCACCGACAGGGGCCCTATGGCTACACCTTC | CASSLDHRQGPYGYTF
TRBJ1-3 | - | TRBV11-2 | few | TGTGCCAGCAGCCCAGACTTTTCATGGGTCTCTGGAAACACCATATATTTT | CASSPDFSWVSGNTIYF
TRBJ2-7 | - | TRBV11-2 | many | TGTGCCAGCGATAATTCTTACGAGCAGTACTTC | CASDNSYEQYF
TRBJ1-2 | - | TRBV2 | many | TGTGCCAGCATGATCCCGAGCACTAACTATGGCTACACCTTC | CASMIPSTNYGYTF
TRBJ1-5 | TRBD1 | TRBV6-5 | - | TGTGCCAGCAGTTCGTCCGGGACAGGGGGCTATCAGCCCCAGCATTTT | CASSSSGTGGYQPQHF
TRBJ2-7 | TRBD2 | TRBV24-1 | many | TGTGCCCCGAACGCGACTAGCGGGAGTGGTTACGAGCAGTACTTC | CAPNATSGSGYEQYF
TRBJ1-1 | - | TRBV13 | few | TGTGCCAGCAGCTTAGGCCAGGATTGGAGCACTGAAGCTTTCTTT | CASSLGQDWSTEAFF
TRBJ1-3 | - | TRBV7-9 | many | TGTGCCAGCACCCCAGACTTCGGAAACACCATATATTTT | CASTPDFGNTIYF
TRBJ1-5 | TRBD1 | TRBV20-1 | few | TGCAGTGCTAGCGATCCTTCTGACAGGGATAATCAGCCCCAGCATTTT | CSASDPSDRDNQPQHF
TRBJ1-5 | TRBD1 | TRBV6-5 | many | TGTGCCAGCAGTAAACAGGGGGCTGGCAATCAGCCCCAGCATTTT | CASSKQGAGNQPQHF
TRBJ2-7 | TRBD2 | TRBV20-1 | many | TGCAGTGCTAGACATCCGGGACTAACCTACGAGCAGTACTTC | CSARHPGLTYEQYF
TRBJ1-5 | - | TRBV19 | - | TGTGCCAGTAGTATAGTCTTCATTCAACTTCATAGCAATCAGCCCCAGCATTTT | CASSIVFIQLHSNQPQHF
TRBJ2-5 | TRBD2 | TRBV20-1 | - | TGCAGTGCTAGAGAGGCTAGCGGGACCCAGTACTTC | CSAREASGTQYF
TRBJ2-7 | - | TRBV9 | - | TGTGCCAGCAGCGCTGGGGGGAACCAAGTGCTTGACGAGCAGTACTTC | CASSAGGNQVLDEQYF
TRBJ1-5 | - | TRBV7-2 | many | TGTGCCAGCAACGCGGCGGGGGCGGGGGGTCAGCCCCAGCATTTT | CASNAAGAGGQPQHF
TRBJ1-1 | TRBD1 | TRBV5-5 | - | TGTGCCAGCAGCTTGTTCCCGGGACAGGGTTCAGGCACTGAAGCTTTCTTT | CASSLFPGQGSGTEAFF
TRBJ2-7 | TRBD2 | TRBV11-3 | - | TGTGCCAGCAGCTTAGATGGTCGGCTAGCGGGAGTAGACGAGCAGTACTTC | CASSLDGRLAGVDEQYF
TRBJ2-6 | - | TRBV7-9 | many | TGTGCCAGCGGTCGCTCTGGGGCCAACGTCCTGACTTTC | CASGRSGANVLTF
TRBJ2-2 | TRBD1 | TRBV10-1 | many | TGCGCCAGCAGGGAGACAGGGTCCGGGGAGCTGTTTTTT | CASRETGSGELFF
TRBJ1-6 | - | TRBV25-1 | - | TGTGCCGGGACATCTAATTCACCCCTCCACTTT | CAGTSNSPLHF
TRBJ1-3 | - | TRBV7-9 | many | TGTGCCAGCAGGGCAGACAGTGGAAACACCATATATTTT | CASRADSGNTIYF
TRBJ2-2 | - | TRBV15 | many | TGTGCCACCACGGGGCGGCAACAGGCCTTTTCCGGGGAGCTGTTTTTT | CATTGRQQAFSGELFF
TRBJ2-1 | - | TRBV10-3 | - | TGTGCCATCAGTGGACGGCTAGGTAATGAGCAGTTCTTC | CAISGRLGNEQFF
TRBJ1-1 | TRBD1 | TRBV12-3/TRBV12-4 | many | TGTGCCAGCAGTCTACGGACAGGACCGAACACTGAAGCTTTCTTT | CASSLRTGPNTEAFF
TRBJ2-2 | TRBD2 | TRBV7-2 | many | TGTGCCAGCAGCTATAGCGGGGGGAACACCGGGGAGCTGTTTTTT | CASSYSGGNTGELFF
TRBJ1-5 | TRBD1 | TRBV11-3 | - | TGTGCCAGCAGCTTAGATGGGACAGTCTATAGCAATCAGCCCCAGCATTTT | CASSLDGTVYSNQPQHF
TRBJ2-6 | - | TRBV13 | once | TGTGCCAGCAGCTTACAGGGGACCCGCGTCCTGACTTTC | CASSLQGTRVLTF
TRBJ2-5 | - | TRBV7-6 | - | TGTGCCAGCAGTTTATGGGGTGACAACCAAGAGACCCAGTACTTC | CASSLWGDNQETQYF
TRBJ2-2 | TRBD2 | TRBV4-2 | - | TGTGCCAGCAGCCAAGGGACTAGCGGCGGAGGTATCGGGGAGCTGTTTTTT | CASSQGTSGGGIGELFF
TRBJ1-1 | - | TRBV15 | - | TGTGCCACCAGCAGAGTCGGGGACATTTCGAACACTGAAGCTTTCTTT | CATSRVGDISNTEAFF
TRBJ2-1 | - | TRBV7-9 | - | TGTGCCAGCAGCCCTTCGACTAGGGTTGACTTCTTC | CASSPSTRVDFF
TRBJ2-3 | - | TRBV14 | - | TGTGCCAGCAGCCAGCAGGGGAGGGGTTTCACAGATACGCAGTATTTT | CASSQQGRGFTDTQYF
TRBJ1-1 | - | TRBV20-1 | many | TGCAGTGCTAGAGCGCGGGGCACTGAAGCTTTCTTT | CSARARGTEAFF
TRBJ1-6 | - | TRBV7-2 | many | TGTGCCAGCAGCCCCGCCCGTTTTACTTCACCCCTCCACTTT | CASSPARFTSPLHF
TRBJ1-1 | TRBD1 | TRBV14 | many | TGTGCCAGCAGTCTACAGGGGGCAAGTCGAGCTTTCTTT | CASSLQGASRAFF
TRBJ1-2 | - | TRBV20-1 | few | TGCAGTGCTCGGAAGGACACTAACTATGGCTACACCTTC | CSARKDTNYGYTF
TRBJ2-2 | - | TRBV20-1 | - | TGCAGTGCCAGCAGCCAAAGGAACACCGGGGAGCTGTTTTTT | CSASSQRNTGELFF
TRBJ2-5 | TRBD2 | TRBV4-1 | many | TGCGCCAGCAGCCAGACCGGGACTAGCGGGAGTTTATACTTC | CASSQTGTSGSLYF
TRBJ2-3 | TRBD2 | TRBV24-1 | - | TGTGCCACCAGTGATTTAACTAGCGGGCTCACAGATACGCAGTATTTT | CATSDLTSGLTDTQYF
TRBJ1-1 | - | TRBV3-1 | - | TGTGCCAGCAGCCGAGACACCGGGGGCACTGAAGCTTTCTTT | CASSRDTGGTEAFF
TRBJ1-4 | - | TRBV5-1 | few | TGCGCCAGCAGTTTTCTACAGGGCCCGCCTAATGAAAAACTGTTTTTT | CASSFLQGPPNEKLFF
TRBJ2-7 | TRBD1 | TRBV10-2 | - | TGTGCCAGCTCAGCCGGGGACAGGAGGCAGCAGTACTTC | CASSAGDRRQQYF
TRBJ1-4 | - | TRBV6-1 | - | TGTGCCAGCAGTGAAGCGTCGGGGGGCCTGTATGAAAAACTGTTTTTT | CASSEASGGLYEKLFF
TRBJ1-1 | - | TRBV6-6 | - | TGTGCCAGCGGACAGCCAATTTATGAAGCTTTCTTT | CASGQPIYEAFF